These 18 T cell receptor beta chains were all obtained from the same sample, sequenced in a study of OX40 agonist ivuxolimab in advanced cancers. The data were produced by immunoSEQ multiplex PCR, yet TCRdb's version contains in-frame clones alone and is incomplete. The data contain fewer than 70,000 clones, around 87% of them seen just once; the ten biggest clones take up around 2.7%. Material: CD4+ or CD8+ T cells sorted from blood, obtained in a trial of the OX40 agonist ivuxolimab. The receptors derive from an adult with an advanced solid tumor such as melanoma, head and neck, liver or kidney cancer.

J is TRBJ1-2 and V is TRBV5-8, with TRBD1 identical over 10 bases. Per germline, CDR1 SGHTS and CDR2 YDEGEE. V was clipped by 4 bases and J by 7 bases; unmatched bases: 7. The CDR3 is 14 amino acids. CDR3 protein: CASSGRDRGFGYTF. The CDR3 DNA is TGTGCCAGCAGCGGCCGGGACAGGGGTTTTGGCTACACCTTC.

The chain has TRBV7-2 and TRBJ2-2; 10 bases are shared with TRBD2. This CDR3 is built from 17 residues. V lost 0 bases, J lost 5 bases, and 6 bases stayed unmatched. Germline CDR1 SGHTA, CDR2 FQGNSA. The CDR3 loop is CASSLAGLAGVTGELFF. CDR3 nucleotides: TGTGCCAGCAGCTTAGCAGGCCTAGCGGGAGTTACCGGGGAGCTGTTTTTT. The full variable domain, rest sourced from reference TRBV7-2 and TRBJ2-2, is GAGVSQSPSNKVTEKGKDVELRCDPISGHTALYWYRQSLGQGLEFLIYFQGNSAPDKSGLPSDRFSAERTGGSVSTLTIQRTQQEDSAVYLCASSLAGLAGVTGELFFGEGSRLTVL.

As regards this clone: The identical CDR3 is also encoded by other nucleotide sequences in the sample. The chain has TRBV29-1 and TRBJ2-6; D remains ambiguous. Per the germline V gene, CDR1 is SQVTM and CDR2 is ANQGSEA. V lost 6 bases, J lost 0 bases, and 6 bases lay in between. The CDR3 is made up of 13 amino acids. CDR3 nucleotides: TGCAGCGTACAGAGCTCTGGGGCCAACGTCCTGACTTTC. Protein sequence: CSVQSSGANVLTF.

The chain is built from TRBV5-1 and TRBJ1-4, with D possibly matching TRBD1 (5 bases). V dropped 4 bases and J dropped 8 bases, with 21 bases sitting between them. The CDR3 totals 16 residues. CDR1 and CDR2 from the germline V gene are SGHRS and YFSETQ. In DNA, the CDR3 is TGCGCCAGCAGCCCTGGAGTCAGGGATCGAAACGAAAAACTGTTTTTT. It yields the protein CASSPGVRDRNEKLFF.

This chain uses TRBV6-5 with TRBJ2-2; D may be TRBD2 (5 bases). The CDR3 spans 15 residues. V lost 0 bases and J lost 4, with 9 bases in between. Germline V lookup: CDR1 MNHEY, CDR2 SVGAGI. For the CDR3, the DNA is TGTGCCAGCAGTTACTCACAACTAGTCACCGGGGAGCTGTTTTTT. Translating gives CASSYSQLVTGELFF.

CDR3: CASSFGWYTEAFF. The CDR3 region has the DNA TGTGCCAGCAGCTTTGGGTGGTACACTGAAGCTTTCTTT. The J gene is TRBJ1-1, the V gene TRBV7-2; D call uncertain. The V gene's germline CDR1 is SGHTA and CDR2 FQGNSA. Trimming cost V 3 bases and J 3 bases, with 8 bases left between them. The CDR3 has 13 amino acids.

This clone was detected only once. CDR3 loop: CASGTGPTDTQYF. CDR3 in DNA: TGTGCCAGCGGAACGGGGCCCACAGATACGCAGTATTTT. The genes are TRBV7-6 and TRBJ2-3; possibly TRBD1 or TRBD2 for D (5 bases each). Between the trimmed V and J ends, which lost 8 bases and 2 bases, there was a span of 11 bases. Germline CDR1 and CDR2: SGHVS and FNYEAQ. This CDR3 is 13 amino acids long. The whole variable domain, filled in from reference TRBV7-6 and TRBJ2-3, reads GAGVSQSPRYKVTKRGQDVALRCDPISGHVSLYWYRQALGQGPEFLTYFNYEAQQDKSGLPNDRFSAERPEGSISTLTIQRTEQRDSAMYRCASGTGPTDTQYFGPGTRLTVL.

The V and J genes are TRBV14 and TRBJ2-2, with 9 positions matching TRBD1. This CDR3 has 15 residues. Germline trimming cut 4 bases from V and 5 bases from J; bases unmatched to any gene: 5. The V gene's germline CDR1 is SGHDN and CDR2 FVKESK. This chain's CDR3 is CASSPDRGFTGELFF. CDR3 DNA sequence: TGTGCCAGCAGCCCTGACAGGGGGTTTACCGGGGAGCTGTTTTTT.

The rearrangement uses TRBV7-9 and TRBJ2-3; D unresolved. Germline loops: CDR1 SEHNR, CDR2 FQNEAQ (reference sequence). Deletions cut 5 bases from V and 2 bases from J, with 8 bases between. The CDR3 extends over 13 amino acids. In DNA form, the CDR3 reads TGTGCCAGCAGCCCCTCAGTCACAGATACGCAGTATTTT. As protein: CASSPSVTDTQYF.

The genes are TRBV27 and TRBJ2-3; perhaps TRBD2 as D (6 bases). The V gene's germline CDR1 is MNHEY and CDR2 SMNVEV (reference sequence). V was pared by 8 bases and J by 3 bases, with 21 bases between. This CDR3 spans 16 amino acids. CDR3 coding DNA: TGTGCCAGCTCAAGAGCCTCCCTAGCGCTGACAGATACGCAGTATTTT. It yields the protein CASSRASLALTDTQYF.

There are a few counts of this clone. The chain employs TRBV5-5 and TRBJ1-6; 10 positions match TRBD1. This CDR3 contains 14 residues. With V trimmed by 0 bases and J by 12 bases, 3 bases remained unmatched. Looked up from germline, CDR1 is SGHKS and CDR2 is YYEKEE (reference sequence). Written as DNA, the CDR3 is TGTGCCAGCAGCTTGGCGGGGACAGGGGAACCCCTCCACTTT. It encodes CASSLAGTGEPLHF. The variable domain in full, with the rest retrieved from reference TRBV5-5 and TRBJ1-6, is DAGVTQSPTHLIKTRGQQVTLRCSPISGHKSVSWYQQVLGQGPQFIFQYYEKEERGRGNFPDRFSARQFPNYSSELNVNALLLGDSALYLCASSLAGTGEPLHFGNGTRLTVT.

The gene calls are TRBV7-3 and TRBJ2-5, with D perhaps matching TRBD1 (5 bases). The end of the DNA fits TRBJ2-7 better, so the J call may be wrong. Per the germline V gene, CDR1 is SGHTA and CDR2 is FQGTGA. The CDR3 is 15 residues long. The DNA of the CDR3 is TGTGCCAGCAGCTTATATGGCGGACATCAATACGAGCAGTACTTC. Encoded protein: CASSLYGGHQYEQYF.

V is TRBV27 and J is TRBJ2-3; D may be TRBD1 (6 bases). The V gene lost 6 bases and the J gene lost 0 bases, with 7 bases spanning the gap. This CDR3 has 13 residues. Looked up from germline, CDR1 is MNHEY and CDR2 is SMNVEV (reference sequence). As DNA, the CDR3 is TGTGCCAGCAGGGGGGCCAGCACAGATACGCAGTATTTT. It translates to CASRGASTDTQYF.

The chain recombines TRBV6-5 with TRBJ2-1, with TRBD2 as a possible D gene (6 bases). V shed 8 bases and J shed 12 bases, with 14 bases lying between them. There are 11 residues in the CDR3. Germline V gene sequence: CDR1 MNHEY, CDR2 SVGAGI. CDR3 amino acids: CASCDEGGQFF. In nucleotides, the CDR3 is TGTGCCAGCTGTGATGAGGGAGGGCAGTTCTTC.

The chain's CDR3 is CASGSGGAYEQYF. CDR3 sequence (DNA): TGTGCCAGCGGCAGCGGGGGGGCCTACGAGCAGTACTTC. V usage is TRBV28 and J usage is TRBJ2-7; 10 nucleotides line up with TRBD2. The germline V gene has CDR1 MDHEN and CDR2 SYDVKM. Trimming took 8 bases from V and 2 from J; bases not matched to a gene: 3. The CDR3 runs 13 residues.

The V gene is TRBV5-6, the J gene TRBJ1-6; D uncertain. The germline gives CDR1 SGHDT, CDR2 YYEEEE. CDR3 size: 14 residues. With 0 bases removed from V and 7 bases from J, the gap between germline ends came to 8 bases. CDR3 region: CASSLALVNSPLHF. The CDR3 region has the DNA TGTGCCAGCAGCTTGGCGTTAGTGAATTCACCCCTCCACTTT.

The chain has TRBV6-5 and TRBJ1-2, with TRBD1 as a possible D gene (5 bases). Germline V CDR1 and CDR2: MNHEY, SVGAGI. Between the trimmed V and J ends, which lost 6 bases and 4 bases, there was a span of 15 bases. The CDR3 consists of 14 residues. The CDR3 is CASRTTAASYGYTF. CDR3 sequence (DNA): TGTGCCAGCAGGACGACAGCCGCCAGCTATGGCTACACCTTC.

The chain combines TRBV15 with TRBJ2-7, with TRBD2 identical over 14 bases. The CDR3 has 14 amino acids. J was trimmed by 6 bases and V by 3 bases; bases with no gene match: 1. Germline V gene sequence: CDR1 LNHNV, CDR2 YYDKDF (reference sequence). This chain's CDR3 is CATSRGLAGAEQYF. The CDR3 nucleotides are TGTGCCACCAGCAGGGGACTAGCGGGAGCCGAGCAGTACTTC.